Shown below are 13 T cell receptor beta chains from a single sample sequenced in a study of metastatic and nonmetastatic thyroid tumors. With MiXCR, TCRdb called clones anew from the PCR reads. The sample lists 25,000 to 35,000 clones, more than 3.5% seen once, with 21% in the top ten. Each patient came to thyroid surgery without any prior treatment (of any kind). Material for sequencing was blood. The receptors were gathered from a female donor with papillary thyroid cancer or a benign thyroid nodule (not recorded which). Some clones in this sample may be carry-over from other donors' samples.

This clone was seen ten or more times. The rearrangement links TRBV28 to TRBJ2-3, with 8 bases matching TRBD2. Germline V gene data show CDR1 as MDHEN and CDR2 as SYDVKM. This CDR3 has 12 amino acids. Unmatched junction bases numbered 6, after V lost 5 bases and J lost 11 bases. The CDR3 nucleotides are TGTGCCAGCAGTCCCCCCCTAGCGGGGCAGTATTTT. This codes for CASSPPLAGQYF.

This sequence joins TRBV6-2 or TRBV6-3 and TRBJ2-3; D ambiguous. The V gene's germline CDR1 is MNHEY and CDR2 SVGEGT. This CDR3 region has 14 residues. The V end lost 5 bases, the J end lost 2 bases, and 11 bases lay between the germline ends. The CDR3 region has the DNA TGTGCCAGCAGTCTCCGGGCCCACACAGATACGCAGTATTTT. Its translation: CASSLRAHTDTQYF.

This clone was seen ten or more times. One end of the junction fails to match germline, which may point to a read error. The sample holds other DNA sequences that translate to the same CDR3. The V call is TRBV2, the J call TRBJ2-2, with TRBD2 identical over 10 bases. This CDR3 is 15 amino acids long. CDR1 and CDR2 from the germline V gene are SNHLY and FYNNEI. CDR3 DNA: TGCGCCAGCAGTAAGCGGGAGGGCCTATCCGGGGAGCTGTTTTTT. Translation gives CASSKREGLSGELFF.

This clone has more than one count but fewer than ten. The chain carries TRBV12-3 or TRBV12-4 and TRBJ2-7; the D is unclear. Trimming took 5 bases from V and 7 from J, leaving 18 bases between them. The CDR3 totals 14 residues. CDR3 bases: TGTGCCAGCAGTGTCCCGGGCCAAATCGCGGAGCAGTACTTC. Residues: CASSVPGQIAEQYF.

This clone was observed a few times. V gene TRBV19 combines with J gene TRBJ1-2; TRBD1 is a possible D gene (5 bases). CDR1 LNHDA and CDR2 SQIVND come from the germline V gene (reference sequence). The V and J ends lost 7 bases and 10 bases respectively, with 19 bases between them. This CDR3 spans 13 amino acids. CDR3 sequence (DNA): TGTGCCAGTACCATAACCCTGGGGGACTTCTACACCTTC. Translating it yields CASTITLGDFYTF.

With respect to this clone: A clone one base away is much larger, so this may be a read error. This chain links TRBV20-1 with TRBJ2-7; 12 positions agree with TRBD2. CDR3 size: 14 residues. With 8 bases clipped from V and 3 bases from J, the junction kept 8 bases outside the gene matches. Germline CDR1 is DFQATT and CDR2 is SNEGSKA (reference sequence). The CDR3 DNA follows: TGCAGTTCTGAGGGGGGACTAGCGGGCTACGAGCAGTACTTC. Amino acid sequence: CSSEGGLAGYEQYF.

The sample holds a few counts of this clone. The chain employs TRBV6-5 and TRBJ2-5, with TRBD2 identical over 10 bases. The CDR3 sequence is 16 residues long. V was pared by 1 base and J by 5 bases, with 7 bases of the junction left unmatched. Per the germline V gene, CDR1 is MNHEY and CDR2 is SVGAGI. CDR3 sequence (DNA): TGTGCCAGCAGTTACTTAAACCTAGCGGGAGAGGAGACCCAGTACTTC. As protein: CASSYLNLAGEETQYF.

This clone was recorded many times. This chain connects TRBV20-1 to TRBJ2-1, with TRBD2 matching over 10 bases. The CDR3 contains 16 residues. The V gene's germline CDR1 is DFQATT and CDR2 SNEGSKA (reference sequence). The junction had 4 bases not matched to a gene; V was cut back by 2 bases and J by 0 bases. The CDR3 nucleotides are TGCAGTGCTAGATCCCGACTAGCGGGCTCCTACAATGAGCAGTTCTTC. Translating gives CSARSRLAGSYNEQFF.

This clone was picked up many times. This chain joins TRBV7-9 and TRBJ1-2; D not resolved. V lost 5 bases and J 6 bases, leaving 4 bases between the germline ends. The CDR3 length is 10 residues. Per the germline V gene, CDR1 is SEHNR and CDR2 is FQNEAQ (reference sequence). CDR3 region: CASSQNGYTF. The CDR3 bases are TGTGCCAGCAGCCAAAATGGCTACACCTTC.

The rearrangement links TRBV6-1 to TRBJ2-7, with 9 bases identical to TRBD1. The trim removed 8 bases at V and 6 bases at J, leaving 11 bases unmatched. The CDR3 sequence is 14 residues long. Germline-derived CDR1 and CDR2 are MNHNS and SASEGT. CDR3 sequence (DNA): TGTGCCAGCTCGCTGACAGGGGGTCGTGGCGAGCAGTACTTC. Its protein is CASSLTGGRGEQYF.

By proportion, this clone is medium-sized. CDR3 DNA: TGTGCCAGCAGACAGACAGGGACCGATACGCAGTATTTT. This translates into CASRQTGTDTQYF. The chain combines TRBV6-2 or TRBV6-3 with TRBJ2-3; 7 nucleotides align to TRBD1. CDR1 is MNHEY, CDR2 SVGEGT, per germline. The CDR3 sequence is 13 residues long. With 6 bases clipped from V and 6 bases from J, the junction kept 6 bases outside the gene matches.

The sample holds a few counts of this clone. This chain links TRBV6-5 with TRBJ2-2, with a weak D call TRBD1 (6 bases). V was cut by 8 bases and J by 4 bases, with 14 bases left in between. This CDR3 is 14 amino acids long. Germline V lookup: CDR1 MNHEY, CDR2 SVGAGI. In DNA, the CDR3 is TGTGCCAGCCCCTTAGGGGGTGTCACCGGGGAGCTGTTTTTT. Residues: CASPLGGVTGELFF.

This clone has at least ten counts. The chain uses TRBV11-2 and TRBJ1-1, with 9 bases fitting TRBD1. The CDR3 loop spans 13 amino acids. Germline CDR1 SGHAT, CDR2 FQNNGV. Trimming at V came to 3 bases and at J to 8 bases, leaving 4 bases not matched to a gene. Here the CDR3 DNA reads TGTGCCAGCAGCTTTACGGGACAGGGAGAAGCTTTCTTT. Translating it yields CASSFTGQGEAFF.